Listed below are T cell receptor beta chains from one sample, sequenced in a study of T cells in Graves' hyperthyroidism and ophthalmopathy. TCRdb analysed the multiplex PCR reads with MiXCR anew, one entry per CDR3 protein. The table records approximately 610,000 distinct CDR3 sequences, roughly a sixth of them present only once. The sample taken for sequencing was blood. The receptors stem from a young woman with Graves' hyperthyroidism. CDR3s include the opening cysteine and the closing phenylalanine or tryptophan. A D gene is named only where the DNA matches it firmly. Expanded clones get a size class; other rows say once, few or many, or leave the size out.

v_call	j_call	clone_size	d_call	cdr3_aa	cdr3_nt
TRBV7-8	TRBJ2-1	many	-	CASSLGVGWNEQFF	TGTGCCAGCAGCCTGGGGGTGGGGTGGAATGAGCAGTTCTTC
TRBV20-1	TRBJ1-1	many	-	CSARDNSLLRNTEAFF	TGCAGTGCTAGAGATAATTCCCTACTGAGAAACACTGAAGCTTTCTTT
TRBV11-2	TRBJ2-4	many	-	CASSGSGLAKNIQYF	TGTGCCAGCAGCGGATCAGGACTAGCCAAAAACATTCAGTACTTC
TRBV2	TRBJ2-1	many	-	CASRGISYNEQFF	TGTGCCAGCAGGGGGATCTCCTACAATGAGCAGTTCTTC
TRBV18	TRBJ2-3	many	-	CASSPGATTDTQYF	TGTGCCAGCTCACCCGGCGCGACTACAGATACGCAGTATTTT
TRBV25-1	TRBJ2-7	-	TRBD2	CASSGLAGGPLHEQYF	TGTGCCAGCAGTGGACTAGCGGGAGGGCCTTTACACGAGCAGTACTTC
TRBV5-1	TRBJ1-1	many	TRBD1	CASTKAGGKNTEAFF	TGCGCCAGCACCAAGGCAGGGGGCAAGAACACTGAAGCTTTCTTT
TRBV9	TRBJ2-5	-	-	CASSQGIWRGGRQETQYF	TGTGCCAGCAGCCAGGGTATTTGGAGGGGGGGTAGACAAGAGACCCAGTACTTC
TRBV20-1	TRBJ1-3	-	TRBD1	CSAQYGTGNGNTIHF	TGCAGTGCTCAGTACGGGACAGGGAACGGAAACACCATACATTTT
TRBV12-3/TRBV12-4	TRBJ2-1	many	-	CASSLIHNEQFF	TGTGCCAGCAGTTTGATTCACAATGAGCAGTTCTTC
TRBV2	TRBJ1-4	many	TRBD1	CASRTRGGTNEKLFF	TGTGCCAGCAGAACCAGGGGGGGGACTAATGAAAAACTGTTTTTT
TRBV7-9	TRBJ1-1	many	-	CASSGWQTEAFF	TGTGCCAGCAGCGGATGGCAAACTGAAGCTTTCTTT
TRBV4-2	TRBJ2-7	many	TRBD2	CASSHFFGEGHEQYF	TGTGCCAGCAGCCACTTTTTTGGGGAGGGGCACGAGCAGTACTTC
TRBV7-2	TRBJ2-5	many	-	CASSLGYKTQYF	TGTGCCAGCAGCTTAGGGTATAAGACCCAGTACTTC
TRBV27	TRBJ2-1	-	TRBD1	CASSSQTGAHYNEQFF	TGTGCCAGCAGTTCGCAAACAGGGGCCCACTACAATGAGCAGTTCTTC
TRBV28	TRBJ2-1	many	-	CATGRGGSYNEQFF	TGTGCCACCGGCCGTGGCGGCTCCTACAATGAGCAGTTCTTC
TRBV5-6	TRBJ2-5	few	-	CASSLISVATRETQYF	TGTGCCAGCAGCTTGATCTCGGTGGCTACGAGGGAGACCCAGTACTTC
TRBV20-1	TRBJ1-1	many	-	CSARGSVGAEAFF	TGCAGTGCTAGAGGGTCCGTAGGGGCTGAAGCTTTCTTT
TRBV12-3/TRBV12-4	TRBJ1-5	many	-	CASSLRGKYSNQPQHF	TGTGCCAGCAGTTTAAGAGGCAAGTATAGCAATCAGCCCCAGCATTTT
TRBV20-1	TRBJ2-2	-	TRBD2	CSARTGGSTGELFF	TGCAGTGCTAGAACCGGGGGGTCCACCGGGGAGCTGTTTTTT
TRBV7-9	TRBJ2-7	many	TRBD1	CASSPRTGFNEQYF	TGTGCCAGCAGCCCCAGGACAGGATTCAACGAGCAGTACTTC
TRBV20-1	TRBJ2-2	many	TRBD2	CSARAGAGGVNTGELFF	TGCAGTGCTAGAGCCGGAGCGGGGGGTGTGAACACCGGGGAGCTGTTTTTT
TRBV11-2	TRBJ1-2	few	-	CASSLDRQGTYGYTF	TGTGCCAGCAGCTTAGATCGTCAGGGTACCTATGGCTACACCTTC
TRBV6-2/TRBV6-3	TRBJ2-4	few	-	CASSLPLGVSKNIQYF	TGTGCCAGCAGCCTTCCCCTCGGGGTCTCCAAAAACATTCAGTACTTC
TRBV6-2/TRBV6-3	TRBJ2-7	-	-	CASSSLTDIYEQYF	TGTGCCAGCAGTTCCCTAACCGACATCTACGAGCAGTACTTC
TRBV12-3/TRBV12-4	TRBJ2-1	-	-	CASSLTDEQFF	TGTGCCAGCAGTTTAACTGATGAGCAGTTCTTC
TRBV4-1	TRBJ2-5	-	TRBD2	CASSPTPGGRVQETQYF	TGCGCCAGCAGCCCCACCCCCGGGGGGAGGGTCCAAGAGACCCAGTACTTC
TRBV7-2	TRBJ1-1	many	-	CASSLDSNVEAFF	TGTGCCAGCAGCCTCGACAGCAACGTTGAAGCTTTCTTT
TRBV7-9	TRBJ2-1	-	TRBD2	CATQPGLAGGYNEQFF	TGTGCCACACAACCGGGACTAGCGGGAGGGTACAATGAGCAGTTCTTC
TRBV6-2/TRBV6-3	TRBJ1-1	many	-	CASSLFFGAKWSGNTEAFF	TGTGCCAGCAGTTTGTTTTTTGGTGCAAAGTGGTCGGGAAACACTGAAGCTTTCTTT
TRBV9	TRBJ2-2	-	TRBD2	CASSVVAGVNTGELFF	TGTGCCAGCAGCGTAGTGGCGGGAGTCAACACCGGGGAGCTGTTTTTT
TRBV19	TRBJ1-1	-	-	CASSMGSRVAFF	TGTGCCAGTAGTATGGGCTCGAGGGTTGCTTTCTTT
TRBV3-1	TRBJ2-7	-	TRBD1	CASSPLQGATGEQYF	TGTGCCAGCAGCCCCCTACAGGGGGCAACGGGCGAGCAGTACTTC
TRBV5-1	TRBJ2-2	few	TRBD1	CASSLGHPGQSTGELFF	TGCGCCAGCAGCTTGGGACATCCGGGACAGAGCACCGGGGAGCTGTTTTTT
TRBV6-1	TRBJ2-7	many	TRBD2	CASLGLAEYEQYF	TGTGCCAGCCTTGGACTAGCGGAGTACGAGCAGTACTTC
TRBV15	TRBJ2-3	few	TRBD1	CATSRERTGGVDTQYF	TGTGCCACCAGCAGGGAAAGGACAGGGGGCGTAGATACGCAGTATTTT
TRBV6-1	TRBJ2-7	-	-	CASSGGFLPGEQYF	TGTGCCAGCAGTGGGGGATTCCTGCCTGGGGAGCAGTACTTC
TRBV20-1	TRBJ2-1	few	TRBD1	CSAQDRGSYNEQFF	TGCAGTGCCCAGGACAGGGGCTCCTACAATGAGCAGTTCTTC
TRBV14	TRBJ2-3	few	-	CASSRRADTQYF	TGTGCCAGCAGCCGCCGGGCAGATACGCAGTATTTT
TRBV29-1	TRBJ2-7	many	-	CSVMRGTSYEQYF	TGCAGCGTTATGAGGGGGACCTCCTACGAGCAGTACTTC
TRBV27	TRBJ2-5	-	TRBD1	CASSQRGTGAQETQYF	TGTGCCAGCAGTCAACGAGGGACAGGGGCCCAAGAGACCCAGTACTTC
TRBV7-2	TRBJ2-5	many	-	CASSRRDLQETQYF	TGTGCCAGCAGCCGTCGAGACCTCCAAGAGACCCAGTACTTC
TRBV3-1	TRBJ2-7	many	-	CASSPTALLEQYF	TGTGCCAGCAGCCCGACGGCTCTTCTCGAGCAGTACTTC
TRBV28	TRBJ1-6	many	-	CASSLGAKGNSPLHF	TGTGCCAGCAGTTTGGGGGCGAAAGGAAATTCACCCCTCCACTTT
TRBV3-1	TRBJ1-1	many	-	CASSLREGAEAFF	TGTGCCAGCAGTTTGCGGGAAGGGGCTGAAGCTTTCTTT
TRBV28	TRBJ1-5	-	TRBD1	CASSLSGGQLNQPQHF	TGTGCCAGCAGTTTATCAGGGGGACAGTTAAATCAGCCCCAGCATTTT
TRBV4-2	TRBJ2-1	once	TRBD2	CASSHPAGSSYNEQFF	TGTGCCAGCAGCCACCCAGCGGGGAGTTCCTACAATGAGCAGTTCTTC
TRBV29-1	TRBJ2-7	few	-	CSVGRTGHSYEQYF	TGCAGCGTGGGGAGGACAGGCCATTCCTACGAGCAGTACTTC
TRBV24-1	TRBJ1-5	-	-	CVTSDRAGPQHF	TGTGTCACCAGTGATCGCGCGGGGCCCCAGCATTTT
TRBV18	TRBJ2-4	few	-	CASSIEMLALAKNIQYF	TGTGCCAGCTCAATCGAGATGCTAGCTCTAGCCAAAAACATTCAGTACTTC
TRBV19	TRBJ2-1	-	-	CASSETWGLDNEQFF	TGTGCCAGTAGTGAGACGTGGGGCCTTGACAATGAGCAGTTCTTC
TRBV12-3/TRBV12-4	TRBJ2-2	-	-	CASIIYRGSNTGELFF	TGTGCCAGCATCATTTATCGGGGGTCGAACACCGGGGAGCTGTTTTTT
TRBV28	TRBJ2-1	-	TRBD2	CASMLSGLADSYNEQFF	TGTGCCAGCATGCTTTCTGGACTAGCGGATTCCTACAATGAGCAGTTCTTC
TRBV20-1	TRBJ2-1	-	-	CSARDQGISNEQFF	TGCAGTGCTAGAGATCAGGGGATTAGCAATGAGCAGTTCTTC
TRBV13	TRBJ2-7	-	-	CASSLDRQTYEQYF	TGTGCCAGCAGCTTAGACCGACAGACCTACGAGCAGTACTTC
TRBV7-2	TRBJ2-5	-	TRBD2	CASSSWGGRQETQYF	TGTGCCAGCAGCAGCTGGGGAGGGCGTCAAGAGACCCAGTACTTC
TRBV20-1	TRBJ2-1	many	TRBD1	CSAAHPGGHEQFF	TGCAGTGCCGCCCACCCAGGGGGCCATGAGCAGTTCTTC
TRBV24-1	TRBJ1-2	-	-	CATSDQGHPGYTF	TGTGCCACCAGTGACCAGGGACACCCTGGCTACACCTTC
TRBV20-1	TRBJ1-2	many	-	CSAGTGSYGYTF	TGCAGTGCTGGTACAGGGAGCTATGGCTACACCTTC